Each of the 22 T cell receptor beta chains below was sequenced from the same sample in a study of metastatic and nonmetastatic thyroid tumors (TCRdb year 2020). None of the patients had been given any treatment before thyroid surgery. Library construction relied on PCR. Sequencing was performed on an Illumina HiSeq 4000. TCRdb reanalyzed the raw reads on its own, using fastp at Q25 for trimming and MiXCR for clone calling, and kept in-frame beta chains. The sample table contains 70,000 or so clones; only one count was recorded for 13% to 15% of them. The ten largest account for more than 6.5% of the sample. The specimen sequenced was blood. Receptor source: a male donor with papillary thyroid cancer or a benign thyroid nodule (not recorded which). Some clones in this sample may be carry-over from other donors' samples.

Ten or more counts support this clone. This sequence joins TRBV13 and TRBJ2-3; TRBD2 aligns across 7 bases. CDR3 length: 16 residues. Germline V lookup: CDR1 PRHDT, CDR2 FYEKMQ (reference sequence). Germline trimming cut 5 bases from V and 2 bases from J; bases unmatched to any gene: 10. In DNA, the CDR3 is TGTGCCAGCAGCCCAAGAGCGGGAACCCACACAGATACGCAGTATTTT. Amino acid sequence: CASSPRAGTHTDTQYF.

This clone was observed a few times. This rearrangement joins TRBV29-1 to TRBJ2-4; 11 positions agree with TRBD2. The length of the CDR3 is 15 residues. V dropped 4 bases and J dropped 8; count of bases not matched to a gene: 10. Germline assignment: CDR1 SQVTM and CDR2 ANQGSEA. CDR3 region: CSVVLAGGHQDIQYF. The CDR3 DNA reads as TGCAGCGTTGTTTTAGCGGGAGGGCATCAGGACATTCAGTACTTC.

In its sample, this clone was seen a few times. V gene TRBV12-3 or TRBV12-4 combines with J gene TRBJ2-5; tentatively, D is TRBD2 (7 bases). The CDR3 has 17 residues. With 3 bases removed from V and 10 bases from J, the gap between germline ends came to 27 bases. In nucleotides, the CDR3 is TGTGCCAGCAGTTTCTCTGACACCGACACGGGGGGCTGTGACCAGTACTTC. It is translated as CASSFSDTDTGGCDQYF.

The table lists this clone with many counts. The chain has TRBV18 and TRBJ2-2; D gene unclear. This CDR3 has 14 amino acids. Trimming left V 3 bases short and J 0 bases short, with 5 bases between. CDR1 KGHSH and CDR2 LQKENI come from the germline V gene. The CDR3 DNA reads TGTGCCAGCTCACCGGAGACGAACACCGGGGAGCTGTTTTTT. Encoded protein: CASSPETNTGELFF.

CDR3 nucleotides: TGCAGTGCTAGCCCCCCGGTTAGCTCCTACGAGCAGTACTTC. Protein product: CSASPPVSSYEQYF. The gene calls are TRBV20-1 and TRBJ2-7; the D is unclear. This CDR3 contains 14 residues. V lost 3 bases, J lost 0 bases, and 12 bases lay in between. The germline gives CDR1 DFQATT, CDR2 SNEGSKA (reference sequence).

This clone was found many times. V usage is TRBV6-1 and J usage is TRBJ2-2; D gene ambiguous. Germline-derived CDR1 and CDR2 are MNHNS and SASEGT. The CDR3 spans 13 residues. V was shortened by 4 bases and J by 7 bases, with 10 bases between the two germline ends. For the CDR3, the DNA is TGTGCCAGCAGTGGTGGGGTTGGCGGGGAGCTGTTTTTT. This gives the protein CASSGGVGGELFF.

This clone was detected ten times or more. The chain employs TRBV6-1 and TRBJ1-5; D unresolved. There are 14 residues in the CDR3. Trimming took off 8 bases at V and 2 bases at J, with 13 bases between the two ends. CDR1 and CDR2 from the germline V gene are MNHNS and SASEGT. CDR3 in DNA: TGTGCCAGCCGACAAGGCGATGGCAATCAGCCCCAGCATTTT. Its protein is CASRQGDGNQPQHF.

There are many counts of this clone. The rearrangement links TRBV6-2 or TRBV6-3 to TRBJ2-7, with D uncertain. The CDR3 contains 15 residues. Trimming stripped 2 bases from V and 1 base from J, with 12 bases between. Germline V gene lookup returns CDR1 MNHEY and CDR2 SVGEGT. The CDR3 here is CASSYASAPSYEQYF. The CDR3 bases are TGTGCCAGCAGTTACGCGTCTGCACCTTCCTACGAGCAGTACTTC.

This clone was counted at least ten times. This chain uses TRBV6-2 or TRBV6-3 with TRBJ2-3; the D gene is possibly TRBD1 (5 bases). The CDR3 spans 13 residues. Looked up from germline, CDR1 is MNHEY and CDR2 is SVGEGT. Trimming cost V 2 bases and J 4 bases, with 7 bases left between them. The CDR3 region has the DNA TGTGCCAGCAGTTACGTGGGGCCAGATACGCAGTATTTT. This sequence encodes CASSYVGPDTQYF.

The rearrangement uses TRBV19 and TRBJ1-1, with TRBD1 as a possible D gene (6 bases). The germline V gene encodes CDR1 LNHDA and CDR2 SQIVND (reference sequence). Between the trimmed V and J ends, which lost 4 bases and 0 bases, there was a span of 18 bases. This CDR3 region has 17 residues. The CDR3 nucleotides are TGTGCCAGTAGTACATCGTCAGGGGCCGCAATGAACACTGAAGCTTTCTTT. Translated, it gives CASSTSSGAAMNTEAFF. Full variable domain (rest looked up from reference TRBV19 and TRBJ1-1): DGGITQSPKYLFRKEGQNVTLSCEQNLNHDAMYWYRQDPGQGLRLIYYSQIVNDFQKGDIAEGYSVSREKKESFPLTVTSAQKNPTAFYLCASSTSSGAAMNTEAFFGQGTRLTVV.

This clone has at least ten counts. This sequence joins TRBV28 and TRBJ2-5, with 8 bases matching TRBD2. This CDR3 is 17 amino acids long. Trimming removed 6 bases from V and 8 bases from J; junction bases left unmatched: 20. The germline CDR1 and CDR2 sequences are MDHEN and SYDVKM. DNA for the CDR3: TGTGCCAGCAGCCCAGCTTTTGGGAAGCGGGAGATGGATACCCAGTACTTC. It yields the protein CASSPAFGKREMDTQYF.

The table lists this clone with many counts. Distinct nucleotide sequences in the sample also encode this CDR3. The chain recombines TRBV20-1 with TRBJ2-3, with 14 bases matching TRBD2. V was pared by 6 bases and J by 3 bases, with 11 bases of the junction left unmatched. The CDR3 is made up of 17 amino acids. The germline V gene encodes CDR1 DFQATT and CDR2 SNEGSKA (reference sequence). CDR3 protein: CSARWGTSGSRTDTQYF. CDR3 bases: TGCAGTGCCCGGTGGGGGACTAGCGGGAGTAGGACAGATACGCAGTATTTT.

This clone was picked up many times. This chain connects TRBV5-1 to TRBJ2-3; 12 positions agree with TRBD2. Germline CDR1 is SGHRS and CDR2 is YFSETQ. This CDR3 spans 15 amino acids. Losses at the gene ends were 9 bases for V and 4 bases for J; bases not matched to a gene: 9. The CDR3 DNA sequence: TGCGCCAACTGGACTAGCGGGATGGGGGCAGATACGCAGTATTTT. This encodes CANWTSGMGADTQYF.

This clone showed up many times. The chain has TRBV27 and TRBJ2-1; 14 bases align to TRBD2. The CDR3 is 16 amino acids. CDR1 is MNHEY, CDR2 SMNVEV, per germline (reference sequence). V shed 4 bases and J 7 bases; nucleotides not matched to a gene: 6. The CDR3 region is CASSSGTSGRRNEQFF. The DNA for the CDR3 is TGTGCCAGCAGTTCCGGGACTAGCGGGAGAAGGAATGAGCAGTTCTTC.

The table lists this clone with a few counts. A much larger clone lies one base from this, so it may be a read error. The rearrangement links TRBV19 to TRBJ1-2; D is unresolved. Trimming took 10 bases from V and 1 from J, leaving 22 bases between them. The length of the CDR3 is 16 residues. Germline assignment: CDR1 LNHDA and CDR2 SQIVND (reference sequence). This chain's CDR3 is CATPQARVEGNYGYTF. The CDR3 DNA is TGTGCCACCCCCCAGGCGAGGGTTGAGGGTAACTATGGCTACACCTTC.

There are many counts of this clone. This rearrangement joins TRBV19 to TRBJ1-5; D call uncertain. The CDR3 totals 15 residues. Germline CDR1 LNHDA, CDR2 SQIVND (reference sequence). V was clipped by 7 bases and J by 2 bases, with 15 bases between them. DNA for the CDR3: TGTGCCAGTACCTTAAGGGCAGGTGGCAATCAGCCCCAGCATTTT. Protein: CASTLRAGGNQPQHF. Together with reference TRBV19 and TRBJ1-5, the CDR3 gives the full variable domain: DGGITQSPKYLFRKEGQNVTLSCEQNLNHDAMYWYRQDPGQGLRLIYYSQIVNDFQKGDIAEGYSVSREKKESFPLTVTSAQKNPTAFYLCASTLRAGGNQPQHFGDGTRLSIL.

In this sample, this clone turned up many times. The rearrangement joins TRBV29-1 to TRBJ1-1; 8 nucleotides match TRBD1. CDR3 size: 13 residues. Trimming at V came to 8 bases and at J to 3 bases, leaving 8 bases not matched to a gene. Germline V lookup: CDR1 SQVTM, CDR2 ANQGSEA. The CDR3, as DNA: TGCAGCTTACGGACAGGGTCTTACACTGAAGCTTTCTTT. Its translation: CSLRTGSYTEAFF. Looking up the rest from reference TRBV29-1 and TRBJ1-1 gives the full variable domain: SAVISQKPSRDICQRGTSLTIQCQVDSQVTMMFWYRQQPGQSLTLIATANQGSEATYESGFVIDKFPISRPNLTFSTLTVSNMSPEDSSIYLCSLRTGSYTEAFFGQGTRLTVV.

This clone was seen ten or more times. V is TRBV9 and J is TRBJ1-1; a weak D match, TRBD1 (5 bases). The CDR3 spans 16 residues. Trimming took off 3 bases at V and 3 bases at J, with 18 bases between the two ends. Germline V CDR1 and CDR2: SGDLS, YYNGEE. In DNA, the CDR3 is TGTGCCAGCAGCGCCACCCCGGGGACCCCGGACACTGAAGCTTTCTTT. Residues: CASSATPGTPDTEAFF.

This clone was picked up many times. CDR3 coding DNA: TGTGCCAGCAGCTTGGGGCTAGCGGGACCGCCGCATTACGAGCAGTACTTC. Translated: CASSLGLAGPPHYEQYF. The genes are TRBV5-6 and TRBJ2-7; 9 positions agree with TRBD2. The V and J ends lost 0 bases and 4 bases, in that order; junction bases with no gene match: 11. The CDR3 runs 17 residues. The germline CDR1 and CDR2 sequences are SGHDT and YYEEEE. Full variable domain (missing parts from reference TRBV5-6 and TRBJ2-7): DAGVTQSPTHLIKTRGQQVTLRCSPKSGHDTVSWYQQALGQGPQFIFQYYEEEERQRGNFPDRFSGHQFPNYSSELNVNALLLGDSALYLCASSLGLAGPPHYEQYFGPGTRLTVT.

This clone was detected a few times. This chain uses TRBV27 with TRBJ1-5, with 7 positions matching TRBD1. Germline V gives CDR1 MNHEY, CDR2 SMNVEV (reference sequence). The CDR3 is 15 amino acids. The J segment lost 4 bases and the V segment lost 6 bases, leaving 9 bases of the junction unmatched. The CDR3 sequence: CASRATATGNQPQHF. CDR3 bases: TGTGCCAGCAGAGCTACCGCGACAGGGAATCAGCCCCAGCATTTT.

This clone was seen ten or more times. The rearrangement joins TRBV2 to TRBJ2-5, with no clear D. CDR1 and CDR2 from the germline V gene are SNHLY and FYNNEI. CDR3 size: 14 residues. The V end was cut by 5 bases, the J end by 2 bases, with 12 bases between. The CDR3 sequence: CASSKGTIQETQYF. The CDR3 DNA is TGTGCCAGCAGTAAAGGAACGATACAAGAGACCCAGTACTTC.

With respect to this clone: One junction end disagrees with the germline gene, perhaps due to a read error. The V call is TRBV19, the J call TRBJ2-7; D perhaps matches TRBD1 (6 bases). CDR3 length: 14 amino acids. CDR1 and CDR2 from the germline V gene are LNHDA and SQIVND (reference sequence). The CDR3 loop reads CASSIDLQGADQYF. Here the CDR3 DNA reads TGCGCCAGTAGTATAGATCTACAGGGAGCCGATCAGTACTTC.